This record looks at one T cell receptor beta chain sequence and its context. Its matching antigen is unknown. As the sequencing template, cDNA was produced by extracting RNA and reverse transcribing it. The repertoire was sequenced with immunoSEQ multiplex PCR; TCRdb's copy has only in-frame clones and lacks some. The data show about 200,000 clones, 56% seen once. PBMCs provided sorted CD4+ and CD8+ T cells. These data originate in a study of CD8+ T cells in alopecia areata. Findings and caveats of the study: Sequences from scalp samples also cover resident alphabeta T cells of normal skin.

Germline V gene sequence: CDR1 SGHNT, CDR2 YYREEE (reference sequence). J lost 1 base, V lost 2 bases, and 8 bases had no gene match. The CDR3 loop spans 16 amino acids. Sequencing was carried out using CD8+ T cells sorted from blood. The clonotype originates from a human donor in good health. The chain combines TRBV5-4 with TRBJ1-1; 7 nucleotides line up with TRBD1. CDR3 protein: CASSFLLGTANTEAFF. The CDR3 nucleotides are TGTGCCAGCAGCTTTCTACTCGGGACAGCGAACACTGAAGCTTTCTTT. Filled out from reference TRBV5-4 and TRBJ1-1, the complete variable domain reads ETGVTQSPTHLIKTRGQQVTLRCSSQSGHNTVSWYQQALGQGPQFIFQYYREEENGRGNFPPRFSGLQFPNYSSELNVNALELDDSALYLCASSFLLGTANTEAFFGQGTRLTVV.